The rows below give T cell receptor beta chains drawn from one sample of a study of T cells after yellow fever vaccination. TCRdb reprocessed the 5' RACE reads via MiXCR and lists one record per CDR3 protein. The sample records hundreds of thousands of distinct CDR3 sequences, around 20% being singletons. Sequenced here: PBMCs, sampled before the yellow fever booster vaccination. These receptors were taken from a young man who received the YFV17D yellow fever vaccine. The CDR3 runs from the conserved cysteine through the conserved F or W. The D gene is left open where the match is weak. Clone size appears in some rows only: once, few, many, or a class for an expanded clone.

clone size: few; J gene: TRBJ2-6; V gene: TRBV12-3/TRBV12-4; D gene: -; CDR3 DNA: TGTGCCAGCAGTCCCGGGCAGTTTGGGGCCAACGTCCTGACTTTC; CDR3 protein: CASSPGQFGANVLTF
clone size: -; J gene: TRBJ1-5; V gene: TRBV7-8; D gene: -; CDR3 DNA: TGTGCCAGCAGCTTAGGGTCGGGGTTCGGGTCGCCCCAGCATTTT; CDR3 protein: CASSLGSGFGSPQHF
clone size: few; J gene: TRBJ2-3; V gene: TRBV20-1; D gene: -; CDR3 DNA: TGCAGTGCTAGATCAACTAGGGGCACAGATACGCAGTATTTT; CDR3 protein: CSARSTRGTDTQYF
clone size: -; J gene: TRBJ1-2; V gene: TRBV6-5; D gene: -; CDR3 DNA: TGTGCCAGCGGACCCAGGAAGTTTAACTATGGCTACACCTTC; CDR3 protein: CASGPRKFNYGYTF
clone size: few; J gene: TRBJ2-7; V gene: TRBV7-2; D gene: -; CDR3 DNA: TGTGCCAGCAGCTTAAGCACAGGGCTCGAGCAGTACTTC; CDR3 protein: CASSLSTGLEQYF
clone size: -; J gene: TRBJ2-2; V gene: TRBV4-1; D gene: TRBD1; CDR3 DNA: TGCGCCAGCAGCGGAGAGACAGGGATATACACCGGGGAGCTGTTTTTT; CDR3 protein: CASSGETGIYTGELFF
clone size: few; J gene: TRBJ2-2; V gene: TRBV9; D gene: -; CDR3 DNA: TGTGCCAGCAGCGTTGACGGGGGCGCGAACACCGGGGAGCTGTTTTTT; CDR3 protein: CASSVDGGANTGELFF
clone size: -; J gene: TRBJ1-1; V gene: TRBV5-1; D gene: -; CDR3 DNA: TGCGCCAGCAGCTTGGCCAGTGTGAACACTGAAGCTTTCTTT; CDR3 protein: CASSLASVNTEAFF
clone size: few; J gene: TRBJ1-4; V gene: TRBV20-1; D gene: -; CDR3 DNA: TGCAGTGCGAGAAGGGGAGGTGAAAAACTGTTTTTT; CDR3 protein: CSARRGGEKLFF
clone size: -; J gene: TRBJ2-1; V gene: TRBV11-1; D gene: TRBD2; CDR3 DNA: TGTGCCAGCAGCAGGTGGCTAGCGGAACGGTCTGAGCAGTTCTTC; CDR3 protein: CASSRWLAERSEQFF
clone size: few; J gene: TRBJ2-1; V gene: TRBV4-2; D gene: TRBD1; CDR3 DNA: TGTGCCAGCAGCCCGTACAAGGGGGCGCGTTACAATGAGCAGTTCTTC; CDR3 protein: CASSPYKGARYNEQFF
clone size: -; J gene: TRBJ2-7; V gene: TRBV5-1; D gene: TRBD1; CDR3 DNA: TGCGCCAGCAGTACCGGGACAGGGATATACGAGCAGTACTTC; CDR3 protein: CASSTGTGIYEQYF
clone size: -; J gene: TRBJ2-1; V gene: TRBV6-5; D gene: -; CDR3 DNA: TGTGCCAGCAGTACAGGGTGGAATGAGCAGTTCTTC; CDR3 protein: CASSTGWNEQFF
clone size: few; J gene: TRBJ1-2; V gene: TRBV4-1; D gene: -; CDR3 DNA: TGCGCCAGCAGCCAAGTCGGGGTTGAGGGTTATGGCTACACCTTC; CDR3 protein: CASSQVGVEGYGYTF
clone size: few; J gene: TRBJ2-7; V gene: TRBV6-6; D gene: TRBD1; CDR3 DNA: TGTGCCAGCAGTTCCCTGACAGGGACCGCCTCGAAGTACTTC; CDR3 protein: CASSSLTGTASKYF
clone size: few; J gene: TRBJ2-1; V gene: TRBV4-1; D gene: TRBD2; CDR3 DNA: TGCGCCAGCAGCTACCCCGGGACTAGGCCGAGTAATGAGCAGTTCTTC; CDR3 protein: CASSYPGTRPSNEQFF